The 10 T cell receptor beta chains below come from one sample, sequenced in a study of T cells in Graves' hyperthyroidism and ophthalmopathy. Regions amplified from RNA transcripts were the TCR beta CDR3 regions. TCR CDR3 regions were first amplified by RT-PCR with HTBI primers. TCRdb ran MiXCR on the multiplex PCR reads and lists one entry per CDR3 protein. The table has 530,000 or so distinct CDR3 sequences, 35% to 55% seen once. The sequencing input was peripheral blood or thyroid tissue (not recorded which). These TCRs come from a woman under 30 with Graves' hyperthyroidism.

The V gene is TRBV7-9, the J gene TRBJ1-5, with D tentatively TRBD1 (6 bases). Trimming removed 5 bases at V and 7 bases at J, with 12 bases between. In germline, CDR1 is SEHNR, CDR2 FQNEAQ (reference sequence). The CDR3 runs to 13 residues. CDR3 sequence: CASSDIQGQPQHF. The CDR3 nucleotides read TGTGCCAGCAGCGATATTCAGGGGCAGCCCCAGCATTTT.

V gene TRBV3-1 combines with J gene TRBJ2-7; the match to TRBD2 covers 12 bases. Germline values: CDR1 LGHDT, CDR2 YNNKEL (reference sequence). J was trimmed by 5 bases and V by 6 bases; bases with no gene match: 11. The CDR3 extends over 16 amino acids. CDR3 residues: CASSYALAGGFNEQYF. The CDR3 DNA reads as TGTGCCAGCAGTTACGCACTAGCGGGAGGTTTTAACGAGCAGTACTTC.

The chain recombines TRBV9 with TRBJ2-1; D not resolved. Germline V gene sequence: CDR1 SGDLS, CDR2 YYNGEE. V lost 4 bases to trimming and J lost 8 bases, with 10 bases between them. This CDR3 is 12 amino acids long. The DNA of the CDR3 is TGTGCCAGCAGCTTGATCCGATATGAGCAGTTCTTC. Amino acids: CASSLIRYEQFF.

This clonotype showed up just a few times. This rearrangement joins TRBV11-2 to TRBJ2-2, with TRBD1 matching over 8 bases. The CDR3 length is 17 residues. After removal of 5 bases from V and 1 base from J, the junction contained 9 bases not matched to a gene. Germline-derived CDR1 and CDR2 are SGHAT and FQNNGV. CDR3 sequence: CASSRPVGTGNTGELFF. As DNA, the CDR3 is TGTGCCAGCAGCCGACCCGTGGGGACAGGGAACACCGGGGAGCTGTTTTTT.

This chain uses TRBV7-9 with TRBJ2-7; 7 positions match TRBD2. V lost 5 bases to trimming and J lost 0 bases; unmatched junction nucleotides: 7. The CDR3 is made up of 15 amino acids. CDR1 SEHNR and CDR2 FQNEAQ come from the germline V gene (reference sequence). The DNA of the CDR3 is TGTGCCAGCAGCGAGGGTCGGGGGGACTCCTACGAGCAGTACTTC. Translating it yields CASSEGRGDSYEQYF. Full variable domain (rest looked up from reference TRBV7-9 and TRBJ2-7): DTGVSQNPRHKITKRGQNVTFRCDPISEHNRLYWYRQTLGQGPEFLTYFQNEAQLEKSRLLSDRFSAERPKGSFSTLEIQRTEQGDSAMYLCASSEGRGDSYEQYFGPGTRLTVT.

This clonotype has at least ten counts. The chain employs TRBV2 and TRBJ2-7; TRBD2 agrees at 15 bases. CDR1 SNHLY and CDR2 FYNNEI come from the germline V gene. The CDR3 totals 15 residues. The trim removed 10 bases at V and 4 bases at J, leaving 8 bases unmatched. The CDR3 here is CATGLAGGPRYEQYF. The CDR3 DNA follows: TGTGCCACAGGACTAGCGGGAGGGCCGAGATACGAGCAGTACTTC.

The CDR3 reads CASSPDTGTGGSQPQHF. CDR3 nucleotides: TGTGCCAGCAGCCCTGACACCGGGACAGGGGGCTCACAGCCCCAGCATTTT. The rearrangement uses TRBV7-3 and TRBJ1-5; 12 nucleotides match TRBD1. The V gene end was trimmed by 5 bases and the J gene end by 7 bases; junction bases not matched to a gene: 12. CDR3 length: 17 amino acids. The germline gives CDR1 SGHTA, CDR2 FQGTGA.

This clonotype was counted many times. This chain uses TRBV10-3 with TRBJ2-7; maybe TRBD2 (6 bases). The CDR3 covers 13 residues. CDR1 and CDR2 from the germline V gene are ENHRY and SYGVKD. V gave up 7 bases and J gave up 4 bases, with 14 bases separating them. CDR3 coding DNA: TGTGCCATCACCCCGGGAGACCAATACGAGCAGTACTTC. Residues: CAITPGDQYEQYF.

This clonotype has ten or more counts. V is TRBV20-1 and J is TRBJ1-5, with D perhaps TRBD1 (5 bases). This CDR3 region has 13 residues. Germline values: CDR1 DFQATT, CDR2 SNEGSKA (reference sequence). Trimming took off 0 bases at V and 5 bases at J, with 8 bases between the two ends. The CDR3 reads CSAREDTYQPQHF. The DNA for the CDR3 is TGCAGTGCTAGAGAGGACACCTATCAGCCCCAGCATTTT.

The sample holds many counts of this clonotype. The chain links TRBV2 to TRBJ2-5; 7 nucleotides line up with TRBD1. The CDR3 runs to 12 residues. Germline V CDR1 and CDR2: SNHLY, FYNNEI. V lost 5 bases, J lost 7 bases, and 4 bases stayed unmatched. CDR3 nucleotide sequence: TGTGCCAGCAGTTGGGACAGAGGGACCCAGTACTTC. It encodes CASSWDRGTQYF.